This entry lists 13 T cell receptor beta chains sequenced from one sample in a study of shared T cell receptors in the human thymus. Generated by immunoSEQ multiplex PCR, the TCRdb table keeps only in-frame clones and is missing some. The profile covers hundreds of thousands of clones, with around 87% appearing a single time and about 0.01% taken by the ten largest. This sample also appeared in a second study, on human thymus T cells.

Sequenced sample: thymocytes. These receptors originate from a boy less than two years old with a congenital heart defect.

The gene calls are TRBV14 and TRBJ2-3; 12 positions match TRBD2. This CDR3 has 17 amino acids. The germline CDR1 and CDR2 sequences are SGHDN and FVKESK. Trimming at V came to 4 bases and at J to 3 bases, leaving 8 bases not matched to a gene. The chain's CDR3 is CASSRTTSGRKTDTQYF. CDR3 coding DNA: TGTGCCAGCAGCCGGACGACTAGCGGGAGAAAAACAGATACGCAGTATTTT.

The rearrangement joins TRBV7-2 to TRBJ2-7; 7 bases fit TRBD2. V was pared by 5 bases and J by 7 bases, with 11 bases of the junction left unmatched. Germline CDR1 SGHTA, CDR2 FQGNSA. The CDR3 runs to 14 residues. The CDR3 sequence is CASSGIRTRNEQYF. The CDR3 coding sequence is TGTGCCAGCAGCGGAATTCGGACTAGGAATGAGCAGTACTTC.

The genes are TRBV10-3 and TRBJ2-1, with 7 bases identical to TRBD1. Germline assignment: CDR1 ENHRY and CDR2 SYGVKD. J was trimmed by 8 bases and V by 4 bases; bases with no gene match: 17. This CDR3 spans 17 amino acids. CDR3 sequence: CAISGGETGTDSDEQFF. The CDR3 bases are TGTGCCATCAGTGGAGGGGAGACCGGGACAGATAGCGATGAGCAGTTCTTC.

The DNA for the CDR3 is TGTGCCACCAGCAGAGATGTCCAGGGAGGGTGGACCCAGTACTTC. It codes for CATSRDVQGGWTQYF. The rearrangement links TRBV15 to TRBJ2-5; 7 bases fit TRBD2. This CDR3 contains 15 residues. Germline values: CDR1 LNHNV, CDR2 YYDKDF (reference sequence). V was pared by 0 bases and J by 7 bases, with 8 bases of the junction left unmatched.

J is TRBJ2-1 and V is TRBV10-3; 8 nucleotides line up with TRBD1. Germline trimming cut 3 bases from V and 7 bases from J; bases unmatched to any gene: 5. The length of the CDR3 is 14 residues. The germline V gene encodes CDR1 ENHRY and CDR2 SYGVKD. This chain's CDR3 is CAISEPGGWNEQFF. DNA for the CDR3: TGTGCCATCAGTGAACCAGGGGGCTGGAATGAGCAGTTCTTC.

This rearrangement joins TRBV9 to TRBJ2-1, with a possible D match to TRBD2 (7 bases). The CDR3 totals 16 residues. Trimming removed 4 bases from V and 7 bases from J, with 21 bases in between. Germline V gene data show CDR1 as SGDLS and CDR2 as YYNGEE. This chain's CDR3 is CASSSGELATLNEQFF. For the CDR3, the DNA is TGTGCCAGCAGCTCAGGGGAACTAGCGACTTTAAATGAGCAGTTCTTC.

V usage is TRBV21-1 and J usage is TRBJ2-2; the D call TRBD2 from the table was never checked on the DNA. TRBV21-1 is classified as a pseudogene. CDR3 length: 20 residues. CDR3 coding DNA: TGTGCCAGCAGCAAAAGGGCTAGCGGGCACGCTACTACGAACACCGGGGAGCTGTTTTTT. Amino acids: CASSKRASGHATTNTGELFF.

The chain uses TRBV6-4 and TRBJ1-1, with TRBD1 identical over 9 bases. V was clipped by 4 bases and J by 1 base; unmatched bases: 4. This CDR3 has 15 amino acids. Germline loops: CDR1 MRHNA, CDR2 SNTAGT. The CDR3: CASSGPTGGNTEAFF. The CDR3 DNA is TGTGCCAGCAGTGGACCGACAGGGGGGAACACTGAAGCTTTCTTT.

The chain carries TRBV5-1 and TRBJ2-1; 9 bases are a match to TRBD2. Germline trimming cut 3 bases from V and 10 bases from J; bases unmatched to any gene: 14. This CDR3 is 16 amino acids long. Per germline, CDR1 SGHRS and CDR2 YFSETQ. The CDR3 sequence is CASSWTSGGRAWEQFF. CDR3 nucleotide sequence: TGCGCCAGCAGCTGGACCTCTGGCGGGAGGGCCTGGGAGCAGTTCTTC.

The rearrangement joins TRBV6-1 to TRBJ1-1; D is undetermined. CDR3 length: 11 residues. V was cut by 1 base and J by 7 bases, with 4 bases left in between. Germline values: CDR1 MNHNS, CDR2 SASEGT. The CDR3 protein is CASSEDSEAFF. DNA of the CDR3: TGTGCCAGCAGTGAAGACAGTGAAGCTTTCTTT.

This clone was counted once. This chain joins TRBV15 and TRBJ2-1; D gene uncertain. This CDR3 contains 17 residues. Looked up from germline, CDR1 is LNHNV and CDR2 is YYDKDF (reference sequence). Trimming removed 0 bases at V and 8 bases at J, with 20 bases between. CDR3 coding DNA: TGTGCCACCAGCAGAGATCCCCCTCGAACTCCTGTAGATGAGCAGTTCTTC. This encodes CATSRDPPRTPVDEQFF.

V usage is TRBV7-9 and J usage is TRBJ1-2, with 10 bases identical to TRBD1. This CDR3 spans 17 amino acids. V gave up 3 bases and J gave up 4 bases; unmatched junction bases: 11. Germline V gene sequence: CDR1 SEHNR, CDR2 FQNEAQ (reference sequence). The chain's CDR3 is CASSFILDRGRVYGYTF. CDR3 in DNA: TGTGCCAGCAGCTTTATCCTCGACAGGGGGCGCGTCTATGGCTACACCTTC.

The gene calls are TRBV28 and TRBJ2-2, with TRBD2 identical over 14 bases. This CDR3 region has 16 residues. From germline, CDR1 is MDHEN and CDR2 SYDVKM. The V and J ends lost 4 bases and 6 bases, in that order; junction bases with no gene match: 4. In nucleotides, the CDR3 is TGTGCCAGCAGTTCGGGACTAGCGGGAGAGGCCGGGGAGCTGTTTTTT. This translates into CASSSGLAGEAGELFF.